The rows below give T cell receptor beta chains drawn from one sample of a study of cytomegalovirus exposure and HLA in healthy donors. Sequenced by immunoSEQ multiplex PCR; TCRdb stores in-frame clones only, minus some. The sample records nearly 110,000 clones, 88% being singletons. Sample: PBMCs. The receptors stem from a young woman in good health and CMV-seropositive. The CDR3 runs from the conserved cysteine through the conserved F or W. A D gene is named only where the DNA matches it firmly. Size is stated for part of the rows, as once, few or many counts, or as a class when the clone is expanded.

clone_size | j_call | d_call | v_call | cdr3_aa | cdr3_nt
. | TRBJ1-2 | . | TRBV7-2 | CASSLSRGGGGYTF | TGTGCCAGCAGCTTAAGTAGGGGCGGTGGTGGCTACACCTTC
. | TRBJ1-4 | TRBD1 | TRBV11-2 | CASSLTQGVEKLFF | TGTGCCAGCAGCTTAACACAGGGGGTAGAAAAACTGTTTTTT
. | TRBJ2-2 | . | TRBV10-3 | CAISPTSSRSTGELFF | TGTGCCATCAGTCCGACTAGTTCCCGGAGCACCGGGGAGCTGTTTTTT
. | TRBJ2-4 | TRBD1 | TRBV28 | CASSRGQDVIQYF | TGTGCCAGCAGCCGCGGACAGGACGTCATTCAGTACTTC
. | TRBJ2-5 | . | TRBV5-1 | CASNRPGGPQETQYF | TGCGCCAGCAACCGCCCGGGGGGCCCCCAAGAGACCCAGTACTTC
. | TRBJ2-2 | . | TRBV4-1 | CASSHSTGTGELFF | TGCGCCAGCAGCCACAGTACGGGGACCGGGGAGCTGTTTTTT
. | TRBJ1-1 | TRBD1 | TRBV29-1 | CSVGLSTGATEAFF | TGCAGCGTTGGCCTCTCTACAGGGGCCACTGAAGCTTTCTTT
. | TRBJ1-5 | TRBD1 | TRBV5-1 | CASSFGTDSNQPQHF | TGCGCCAGCAGCTTTGGGACAGATAGCAATCAGCCCCAGCATTTT
. | TRBJ2-5 | TRBD1 | TRBV19 | CASSVGQGEETQYF | TGTGCCAGTAGTGTGGGACAGGGAGAAGAGACCCAGTACTTC
. | TRBJ2-5 | TRBD2 | TRBV29-1 | CSVESSSGGLSQETQYF | TGCAGCGTTGAATCGTCTAGCGGGGGGCTAAGTCAAGAGACCCAGTACTTC
. | TRBJ2-2 | TRBD1 | TRBV6-5 | CASNRGDTGELFF | TGTGCCAGCAACAGGGGTGACACCGGGGAGCTGTTTTTT
. | TRBJ2-5 | TRBD1 | TRBV5-6 | CASSLRDRGEAQYF | TGTGCCAGCAGCTTACGGGACAGGGGGGAGGCCCAGTACTTC
. | TRBJ1-6 | . | TRBV2 | CASRRQENSPLHF | TGTGCCAGCAGAAGACAGGAGAATTCACCCCTCCACTTT
. | TRBJ2-3 | TRBD2 | TRBV7-8 | CASSLGAGLDITDTQYF | TGTGCCAGCAGCCTCGGGGCAGGACTAGATATCACAGATACGCAGTATTTT
. | TRBJ2-1 | . | TRBV6-5 | CASSYPGASGEQFF | TGTGCCAGCAGTTACCCGGGAGCAAGCGGTGAGCAGTTCTTC
. | TRBJ2-5 | . | TRBV5-4 | CASSTEGQVLETQYF | TGTGCCAGCAGCACGGAGGGTCAGGTTTTAGAGACCCAGTACTTC
. | TRBJ2-2 | . | TRBV19 | CASSTRDINTGELFF | TGTGCCAGTAGCACCCGGGACATTAACACCGGGGAGCTGTTTTTT
. | TRBJ1-2 | TRBD1 | TRBV4-1 | CASSQYRGDYGYTF | TGCGCCAGCAGCCAATACAGGGGTGACTATGGCTACACCTTC
. | TRBJ1-6 | . | TRBV4-1 | CASSQAPGVHSPLHF | TGCGCCAGCAGCCAAGCCCCCGGGGTTCACTCACCCCTCCACTTT
. | TRBJ1-2 | TRBD1 | TRBV19 | CASNFWDREGYTF | TGTGCCAGTAATTTTTGGGACAGGGAAGGCTACACCTTC
once | TRBJ2-5 | . | TRBV2 | CASSDRHLQETQYF | TGTGCCAGCAGTGACAGACACCTCCAAGAGACCCAGTACTTC
. | TRBJ1-2 | . | TRBV28 | CASSFNRVPYGYTF | TGTGCCAGCAGTTTTAACAGGGTGCCATATGGCTACACCTTC